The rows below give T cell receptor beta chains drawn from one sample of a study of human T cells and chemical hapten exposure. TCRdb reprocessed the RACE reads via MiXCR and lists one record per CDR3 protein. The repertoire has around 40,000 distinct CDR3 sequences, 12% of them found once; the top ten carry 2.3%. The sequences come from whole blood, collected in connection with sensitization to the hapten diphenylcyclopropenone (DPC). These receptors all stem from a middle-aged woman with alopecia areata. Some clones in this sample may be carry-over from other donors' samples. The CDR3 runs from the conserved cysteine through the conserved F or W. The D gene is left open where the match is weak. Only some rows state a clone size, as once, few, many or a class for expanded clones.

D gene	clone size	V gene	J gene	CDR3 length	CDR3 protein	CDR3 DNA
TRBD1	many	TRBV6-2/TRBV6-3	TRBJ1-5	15	CASSYRTGSNQPQHF	TGTGCCAGCAGTTACAGGACAGGCAGCAATCAGCCCCAGCATTTT
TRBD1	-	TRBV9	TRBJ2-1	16	CASNPNTGGFNNEQFF	TGTGCCAGCAATCCCAATACAGGGGGCTTCAACAATGAGCAGTTCTTC
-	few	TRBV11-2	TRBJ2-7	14	CASSLSRNSYEQYF	TGTGCCAGCAGCTTATCCCGGAATAGCTACGAGCAGTACTTC
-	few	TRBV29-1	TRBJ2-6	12	CSVLQGANVLTF	TGCAGCGTCTTACAGGGGGCCAACGTCCTGACTTTC
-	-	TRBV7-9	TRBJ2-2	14	CASSLKGGTGELFF	TGTGCCAGCAGCTTAAAGGGTGGCACCGGGGAGCTGTTTTTT
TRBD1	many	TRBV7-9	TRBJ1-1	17	CASSPGTGGLMNTEAFF	TGTGCCAGCAGCCCCGGGACAGGGGGCCTAATGAACACTGAAGCTTTCTTT
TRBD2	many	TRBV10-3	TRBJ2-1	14	CAIALGGGNNEQFF	TGTGCCATCGCCCTGGGCGGGGGGAACAATGAGCAGTTCTTC
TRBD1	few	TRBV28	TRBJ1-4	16	CASRAPPGQDNEKLFF	TGTGCCAGCAGGGCTCCGCCGGGACAGGATAATGAAAAACTGTTTTTT
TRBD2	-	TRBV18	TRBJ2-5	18	CASSPLPSSGGSMETQYF	TGTGCCAGCTCACCCCTCCCCTCTAGCGGGGGATCTATGGAGACCCAGTACTTC
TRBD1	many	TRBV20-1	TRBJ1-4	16	CSAFRDRGSTNEKLFF	TGCAGTGCTTTCCGGGACAGGGGATCGACTAATGAAAAACTGTTTTTT
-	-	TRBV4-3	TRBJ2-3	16	CASSPQHFRFTDTQYF	TGCGCCAGCAGCCCGCAGCACTTCCGATTCACAGATACGCAGTATTTT
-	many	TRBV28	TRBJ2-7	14	CASSPPDRSYEQYF	TGTGCCAGCAGCCCTCCGGACAGAAGCTACGAGCAGTACTTC
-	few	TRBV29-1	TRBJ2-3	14	CSVDHRAIGDTQYF	TGCAGCGTTGACCACAGGGCTATTGGGGATACGCAGTATTTT
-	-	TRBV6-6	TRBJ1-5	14	CASSYEGVLQPQHF	TGTGCCAGCAGTTACGAAGGGGTCCTTCAGCCCCAGCATTTT
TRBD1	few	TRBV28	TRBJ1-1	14	CASRTGTVNTEAFF	TGTGCCAGCAGGACAGGGACGGTGAACACTGAAGCTTTCTTT
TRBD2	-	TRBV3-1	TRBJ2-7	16	CASRQYAPTSGYEQYF	TGTGCCAGCAGACAATATGCCCCGACTAGCGGATACGAGCAGTACTTC
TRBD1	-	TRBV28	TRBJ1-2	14	CASVTRTGGRGYTF	TGTGCCAGCGTCACCAGGACAGGGGGCCGAGGCTACACCTTC
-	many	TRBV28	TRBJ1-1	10	CASSTAEAFF	TGTGCCAGCAGCACAGCTGAAGCTTTCTTT
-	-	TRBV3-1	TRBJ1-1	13	CASSQAGNTEAFF	TGTGCCAGCAGCCAAGCGGGGAACACTGAAGCTTTCTTT
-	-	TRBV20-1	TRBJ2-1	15	CSARDQGGPYNEQFF	TGCAGTGCTAGAGATCAGGGGGGACCCTACAATGAGCAGTTCTTC
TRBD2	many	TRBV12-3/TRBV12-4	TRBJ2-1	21	CASSLIFPGTSGTSSYNEQFF	TGTGCCAGCAGTCTCATTTTCCCGGGGACTAGCGGGACCAGCTCCTACAATGAGCAGTTCTTC
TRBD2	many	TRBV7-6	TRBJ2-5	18	CASSLERRSGGFQETQYF	TGTGCCAGCAGCTTAGAAAGGCGGAGCGGGGGGTTCCAAGAGACCCAGTACTTC
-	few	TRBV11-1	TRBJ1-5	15	CASSLGQTENQPQHF	TGTGCCAGCAGCTTAGGGCAGACGGAAAATCAGCCCCAGCATTTT
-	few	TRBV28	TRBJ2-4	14	CASSFVEGGDIQYF	TGTGCCAGCAGTTTTGTGGAGGGGGGGGACATTCAGTACTTC
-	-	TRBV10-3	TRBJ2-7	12	CAISVYRAEQYF	TGTGCCATCAGTGTATACAGGGCCGAGCAGTACTTC
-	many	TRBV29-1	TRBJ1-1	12	CSAGRMNTEAFF	TGCAGCGCCGGACGGATGAACACTGAAGCTTTCTTT
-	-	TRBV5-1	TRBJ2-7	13	CASSTRLVDEQYF	TGCGCCAGCAGCACAAGACTAGTGGACGAGCAGTACTTC
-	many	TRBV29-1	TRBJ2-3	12	CSAQGGADTQYF	TGCAGCGCCCAGGGGGGAGCAGATACGCAGTATTTT
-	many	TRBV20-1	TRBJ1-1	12	CSARESSGEAFF	TGCAGTGCTAGAGAATCCTCAGGGGAAGCTTTCTTT
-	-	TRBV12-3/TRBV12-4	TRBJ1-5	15	CASSLATGPNQPQHF	TGTGCCAGCAGTTTAGCCACAGGGCCCAATCAGCCCCAGCATTTT
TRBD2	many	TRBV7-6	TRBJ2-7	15	CASSSRLAGKYEQYF	TGTGCCAGCAGCTCTCGACTAGCGGGCAAGTACGAGCAGTACTTC
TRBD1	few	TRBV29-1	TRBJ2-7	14	CSAQWGQGNYEQYF	TGCAGCGCCCAATGGGGACAGGGAAACTACGAGCAGTACTTC
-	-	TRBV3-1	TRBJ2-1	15	CASSQDTGSWNEQFF	TGTGCCAGCAGCCAAGATACAGGATCTTGGAATGAGCAGTTCTTC
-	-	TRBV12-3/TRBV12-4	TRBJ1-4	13	CASSFSLNEKLFF	TGTGCCAGCAGTTTCTCCCTTAATGAAAAACTGTTTTTT
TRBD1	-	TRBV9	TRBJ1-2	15	CASSVSPLTGDGYTF	TGTGCCAGCAGCGTTTCCCCCCTGACAGGGGATGGCTACACCTTC
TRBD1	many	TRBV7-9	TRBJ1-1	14	CASSLDRGFTEAFF	TGTGCCAGCAGCCTAGACAGGGGTTTCACTGAAGCTTTCTTT
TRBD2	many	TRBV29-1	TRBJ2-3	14	CSVDWGGRADTQYF	TGCAGCGTTGACTGGGGCGGGAGGGCTGATACGCAGTATTTT
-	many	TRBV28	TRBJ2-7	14	CASSLSGIPYEQYF	TGTGCCAGCAGTTTATCGGGCATTCCCTACGAGCAGTACTTC
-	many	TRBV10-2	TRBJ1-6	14	CASRETASSSPLHF	TGCGCCAGCAGGGAGACAGCTTCTAGCTCACCCCTCCACTTT